One sample yielded the 4 T cell receptor beta chains listed below, sequenced in a study of blood T cells in healthy people across ages. The use of a sample-barcoded 5' primer and a J-beta primer mix characterized a second PCR of 7 to 11 cycles. TCRdb reprocessed the 5' RACE reads via MiXCR and lists one record per CDR3 protein. This table holds just over 1 million distinct CDR3 sequences, more than 35% found once. Source material: blood. The receptors here all came from a woman in her fifties or sixties in good health.

The chain carries TRBV12-3 or TRBV12-4 and TRBJ2-4; TRBD2 matches 13 bases. The J call may be incorrect, as the DNA end agrees better with TRBJ2-5. The CDR3 totals 15 residues. Written as DNA, the CDR3 is TGTGCCAGCAGCGCACTAGCGGGAGGGGAAGAGACCCAGTACTTC. Translated: CASSALAGGEETQYF.

This chain connects TRBV6-5 to TRBJ2-1, with 10 bases matching TRBD2. Germline V gene lookup returns CDR1 MNHEY and CDR2 SVGAGI. V lost 5 bases, J lost 0 bases, and 4 bases stayed unmatched. CDR3 size: 16 residues. CDR3 loop: CASSKTSGHSYNEQFF. The CDR3 region has the DNA TGTGCCAGCAGTAAGACTAGCGGGCACTCCTACAATGAGCAGTTCTTC.

The rearrangement uses TRBV7-6 and TRBJ2-1; TRBD2 is a possible D gene (5 bases). The V end lost 5 bases, the J end lost 5 bases, and 19 bases lay between the germline ends. The CDR3 spans 16 residues. Germline V gene lookup returns CDR1 SGHVS and CDR2 FNYEAQ. In nucleotides, the CDR3 is TGTGCCAGCAGCCTCGCTAATGGACTCGAAAACAATGAGCAGTTCTTC. Translating it yields CASSLANGLENNEQFF.

The chain carries TRBV24-1 and TRBJ2-4; 9 positions agree with TRBD1. The closer fit of TRBJ2-7 to the DNA end suggests the J call may be wrong. CDR1 and CDR2 (germline): KGHDR, SFDVKD. This CDR3 has 15 amino acids. The CDR3 DNA follows: TGTGCCACCAGTTCCCAGGACAGGGGTGGCCTCGAGCAGTACTTC. Translation: CATSSQDRGGLEQYF.